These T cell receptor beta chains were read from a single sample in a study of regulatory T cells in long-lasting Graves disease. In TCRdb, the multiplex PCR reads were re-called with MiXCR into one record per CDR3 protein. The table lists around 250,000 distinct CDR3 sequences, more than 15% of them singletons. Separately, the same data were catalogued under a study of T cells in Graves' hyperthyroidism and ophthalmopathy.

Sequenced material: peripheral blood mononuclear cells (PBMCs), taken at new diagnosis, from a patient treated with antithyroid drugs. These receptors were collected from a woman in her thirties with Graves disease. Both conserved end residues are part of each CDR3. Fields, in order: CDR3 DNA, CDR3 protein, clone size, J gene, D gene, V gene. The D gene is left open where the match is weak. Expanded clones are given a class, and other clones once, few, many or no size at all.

CDR3 DNA: TGTGCCAGCACCCCATGGGGCGGGGGTCGATACAATGAGCAGTTCTTC; CDR3 protein: CASTPWGGGRYNEQFF; clone size: .; J gene: TRBJ2-1; D gene: TRBD2; V gene: TRBV12-3/TRBV12-4
CDR3 DNA: TGTGCCAGCAGTTGGGGGACAGCCCTTAGTCACTATGGCTACACCTTC; CDR3 protein: CASSWGTALSHYGYTF; clone size: many; J gene: TRBJ1-2; D gene: TRBD1; V gene: TRBV28
CDR3 DNA: TGTGCCAGCTCACCACGGTCGGCTCAAGAGACCCAGTACTTC; CDR3 protein: CASSPRSAQETQYF; clone size: many; J gene: TRBJ2-5; D gene: .; V gene: TRBV18
CDR3 DNA: TGTGCCAGCTCACCTACGTATAGATACGACTACGAGCAGTACTTC; CDR3 protein: CASSPTYRYDYEQYF; clone size: many; J gene: TRBJ2-7; D gene: .; V gene: TRBV18
CDR3 DNA: TGTGCCAGCAGCCTGACAGGGGGTAGTGAAAAACTGTTTTTT; CDR3 protein: CASSLTGGSEKLFF; clone size: many; J gene: TRBJ1-4; D gene: TRBD1; V gene: TRBV27
CDR3 DNA: TGTGCCAGCAGCTTAGCTGGTGGGTCCTACAATGAGCAGTACTTC; CDR3 protein: CASSLAGGSYNEQYF; clone size: few; J gene: TRBJ2-7; D gene: .; V gene: TRBV11-2
CDR3 DNA: TGTGCCGGCAGTCTTGGCCAGAACACTGAAGCTTTCTTT; CDR3 protein: CAGSLGQNTEAFF; clone size: .; J gene: TRBJ1-1; D gene: .; V gene: TRBV6-2/TRBV6-3
CDR3 DNA: TGTGCCAGCAGGGCCGGACAGGGGGGAGAAGCTTTCTTT; CDR3 protein: CASRAGQGGEAFF; clone size: many; J gene: TRBJ1-1; D gene: TRBD1; V gene: TRBV28
CDR3 DNA: TGTGCCAGCACTCAGGGCCTGGACACTGAAGCTTTCTTT; CDR3 protein: CASTQGLDTEAFF; clone size: many; J gene: TRBJ1-1; D gene: .; V gene: TRBV7-6
CDR3 DNA: TGCGCCAGCAGCCGTGATATGAGTGAGATCGAGACCCAGTACTTC; CDR3 protein: CASSRDMSEIETQYF; clone size: many; J gene: TRBJ2-5; D gene: .; V gene: TRBV5-1
CDR3 DNA: TGTGCCAGCAGTTGGGGACAGGGAGACACTGAAGCTTTCTTT; CDR3 protein: CASSWGQGDTEAFF; clone size: many; J gene: TRBJ1-1; D gene: TRBD1; V gene: TRBV7-9
CDR3 DNA: TGTGCCAGCAGCTTAGCGTGGACAGGGGAATCCTACGAGCAGTACTTC; CDR3 protein: CASSLAWTGESYEQYF; clone size: few; J gene: TRBJ2-7; D gene: TRBD1; V gene: TRBV7-9
CDR3 DNA: TGTGCCAGCAGCTCGGGACAGGTTAATTCACCCCTCCACTTT; CDR3 protein: CASSSGQVNSPLHF; clone size: many; J gene: TRBJ1-6; D gene: TRBD1; V gene: TRBV6-1
CDR3 DNA: TGTGCCAGCAGCCAAATGGACAGGGGGCCTCGTGGCTACACCTTC; CDR3 protein: CASSQMDRGPRGYTF; clone size: many; J gene: TRBJ1-2; D gene: TRBD1; V gene: TRBV3-1
CDR3 DNA: TGTGCCAGCACGGTGAATAGCAATCAGCCCCAGCATTTT; CDR3 protein: CASTVNSNQPQHF; clone size: many; J gene: TRBJ1-5; D gene: .; V gene: TRBV6-2/TRBV6-3
CDR3 DNA: TGTGCCAGCAGCTTAGCGCCGGGTAGCGGGGGGGCCACGAACACCGGGGAGCTGTTTTTT; CDR3 protein: CASSLAPGSGGATNTGELFF; clone size: few; J gene: TRBJ2-2; D gene: TRBD2; V gene: TRBV7-9
CDR3 DNA: TGCAGCGTTGATGTGGGCTACACCTTC; CDR3 protein: CSVDVGYTF; clone size: .; J gene: TRBJ1-2; D gene: .; V gene: TRBV29-1
CDR3 DNA: TGTGCCAGCAGCCTGGACGTGACAGGGGAAACTAACTATGGCTACACCTTC; CDR3 protein: CASSLDVTGETNYGYTF; clone size: many; J gene: TRBJ1-2; D gene: TRBD1; V gene: TRBV5-6
CDR3 DNA: TGTGCCAGCAGTTTAGGGGCAGGGTTATCCTACAATGAGCAGTTCTTC; CDR3 protein: CASSLGAGLSYNEQFF; clone size: many; J gene: TRBJ2-1; D gene: .; V gene: TRBV12-3/TRBV12-4
CDR3 DNA: TGTGCCAGCAGCTTGTGGCAGGACGGCACAGATACGCAGTATTTT; CDR3 protein: CASSLWQDGTDTQYF; clone size: .; J gene: TRBJ2-3; D gene: .; V gene: TRBV7-2
CDR3 DNA: TGCAGTGCATACCGACCGGAGGCATTTGGCTACACCTTC; CDR3 protein: CSAYRPEAFGYTF; clone size: many; J gene: TRBJ1-2; D gene: .; V gene: TRBV20-1
CDR3 DNA: TGTGCCAGCAGCCCCCCCTCAGTCGGCAGCGGCACAGATACGCAGTATTTT; CDR3 protein: CASSPPSVGSGTDTQYF; clone size: many; J gene: TRBJ2-3; D gene: .; V gene: TRBV7-9
CDR3 DNA: TGTGCCAGCAGCCCGGGGGGGGGGCTGGGTGGCACAGATACGCAGTATTTT; CDR3 protein: CASSPGGGLGGTDTQYF; clone size: many; J gene: TRBJ2-3; D gene: TRBD2; V gene: TRBV11-3
CDR3 DNA: TGCGCCAGCAGCTTTCTAGGGGGGCCGATTAACAATGAGCAGTTCTTC; CDR3 protein: CASSFLGGPINNEQFF; clone size: many; J gene: TRBJ2-1; D gene: .; V gene: TRBV5-1
CDR3 DNA: TGCAGTGCGGGGAGACTAGCGGGGCCAGATACGCAGTATTTT; CDR3 protein: CSAGRLAGPDTQYF; clone size: many; J gene: TRBJ2-3; D gene: TRBD2; V gene: TRBV20-1
CDR3 DNA: TGTGCCAGCAAGGGGGCAAACTACAATGAGCAGTTCTTC; CDR3 protein: CASKGANYNEQFF; clone size: .; J gene: TRBJ2-1; D gene: TRBD1; V gene: TRBV2
CDR3 DNA: TGTGCCATCAGGGAGAGACAGGCCGATAATTCACCCCTCCACTTT; CDR3 protein: CAIRERQADNSPLHF; clone size: many; J gene: TRBJ1-6; D gene: .; V gene: TRBV10-3
CDR3 DNA: TGTGCCAGCAGCTTGGCAGGGGGATTGGACTATGGCTACACCTTC; CDR3 protein: CASSLAGGLDYGYTF; clone size: .; J gene: TRBJ1-2; D gene: TRBD1; V gene: TRBV5-5
CDR3 DNA: TGTGCCAGCAGTCTCCAGGGGGAGGGAAACACCATATATTTT; CDR3 protein: CASSLQGEGNTIYF; clone size: many; J gene: TRBJ1-3; D gene: TRBD1; V gene: TRBV9
CDR3 DNA: TGTGCCAGCAGCGCGGACAGGGGGATACCCTATGGCTACACCTTC; CDR3 protein: CASSADRGIPYGYTF; clone size: .; J gene: TRBJ1-2; D gene: TRBD1; V gene: TRBV7-9
CDR3 DNA: TGTGCCAGCAGTTTGCGGTCGGGACCCTATAATTCACCCCTCCACTTT; CDR3 protein: CASSLRSGPYNSPLHF; clone size: many; J gene: TRBJ1-6; D gene: .; V gene: TRBV12-3/TRBV12-4
CDR3 DNA: TGCGCCAGCAGCTTGGACCAGGGTGTGATTGGCTACACCTTC; CDR3 protein: CASSLDQGVIGYTF; clone size: many; J gene: TRBJ1-2; D gene: .; V gene: TRBV5-1
CDR3 DNA: TGTGCCAGTCAGGGGGCCACTGAAGCTTTCTTT; CDR3 protein: CASQGATEAFF; clone size: many; J gene: TRBJ1-1; D gene: TRBD1; V gene: TRBV19
CDR3 DNA: TGCGCCAGCAACAGGCGAGCGGAGGTCAACATGGGTGAAAAACTGTTTTTT; CDR3 protein: CASNRRAEVNMGEKLFF; clone size: many; J gene: TRBJ1-4; D gene: .; V gene: TRBV4-1
CDR3 DNA: TGTGCCAGCAGCATTCAGGGGAGGGAGGGAGATACGCAGTATTTT; CDR3 protein: CASSIQGREGDTQYF; clone size: many; J gene: TRBJ2-3; D gene: .; V gene: TRBV7-3
CDR3 DNA: TGTGCCAGTCGTAGGACATCGACTATTAATTCACCCCTCCACTTT; CDR3 protein: CASRRTSTINSPLHF; clone size: many; J gene: TRBJ1-6; D gene: .; V gene: TRBV27
CDR3 DNA: TGCGCCAGCAGCCAATGGGACAGGGGGGGCAACATGAACACTGAAGCTTTCTTT; CDR3 protein: CASSQWDRGGNMNTEAFF; clone size: many; J gene: TRBJ1-1; D gene: TRBD1; V gene: TRBV4-1
CDR3 DNA: TGTGCCACCAGTGACCCGACTAGCGGGGGGGCTGAGACCCAGTACTTC; CDR3 protein: CATSDPTSGGAETQYF; clone size: few; J gene: TRBJ2-5; D gene: TRBD2; V gene: TRBV24-1
CDR3 DNA: TGTGCCAGCAGTGTACAGGGCTGGGAGACCCAGTACTTC; CDR3 protein: CASSVQGWETQYF; clone size: many; J gene: TRBJ2-5; D gene: .; V gene: TRBV27
CDR3 DNA: TGTGCCAGCAGCTTAAGTCCGGGGGACGAGCAGTACTTC; CDR3 protein: CASSLSPGDEQYF; clone size: many; J gene: TRBJ2-7; D gene: .; V gene: TRBV7-3
CDR3 DNA: TGCGCCAGCTCATACTACAAAAACTACAATGAGCAGTTCTTC; CDR3 protein: CASSYYKNYNEQFF; clone size: many; J gene: TRBJ2-1; D gene: .; V gene: TRBV5-1